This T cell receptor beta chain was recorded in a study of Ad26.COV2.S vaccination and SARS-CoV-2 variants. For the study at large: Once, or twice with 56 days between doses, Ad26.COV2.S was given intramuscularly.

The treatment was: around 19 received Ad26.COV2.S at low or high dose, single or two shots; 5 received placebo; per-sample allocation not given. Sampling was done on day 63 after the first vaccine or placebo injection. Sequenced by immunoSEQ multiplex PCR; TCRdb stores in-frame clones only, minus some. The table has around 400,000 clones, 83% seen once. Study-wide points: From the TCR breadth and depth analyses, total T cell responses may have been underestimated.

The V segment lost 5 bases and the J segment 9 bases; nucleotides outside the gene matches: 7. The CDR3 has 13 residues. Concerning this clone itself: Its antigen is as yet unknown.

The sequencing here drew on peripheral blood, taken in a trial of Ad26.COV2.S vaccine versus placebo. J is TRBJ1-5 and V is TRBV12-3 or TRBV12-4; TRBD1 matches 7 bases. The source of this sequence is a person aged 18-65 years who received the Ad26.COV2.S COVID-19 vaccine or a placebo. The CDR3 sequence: CASSLRDRRPQHF. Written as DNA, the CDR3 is TGTGCCAGCAGTCTAAGGGACAGAAGGCCCCAGCATTTT.